These T cell receptor beta chains were read from a single sample in a study of cytomegalovirus exposure and HLA in healthy donors. Only in-frame clones appear in the TCRdb table, and some are missing; sequencing was by immunoSEQ multiplex PCR. The sample totals 70,000 or so clones. The sequencing input was PBMCs. The receptor source for this set is a man aged 40-49 years in good health and CMV-seronegative. Both conserved end residues are part of each CDR3. D genes are given only for firm matches. The size of a clone is reported for some rows only, either as once, few or many, or as a class for expanded clones.

>TRBJ2-3|TRBV7-3|TRBD2|.
TGTGCCAGCAGCTCTCGGACTAGCGATACGCAGTATTTT
CASSSRTSDTQYF
>TRBJ2-2|TRBV11-3|TRBD1|.
TGTGCCAGCAGCCAAATGACAGGGGGCGGCGGGGAGCTGTTTTTT
CASSQMTGGGGELFF
>TRBJ2-3|TRBV2|TRBD2|.
TGTGCCAGCAGTGCTTCGGGGGGGAAAACAGATACGCAGTATTTT
CASSASGGKTDTQYF
>TRBJ1-2|TRBV30|.|.
TGTGCCTGGAGTGTGGGAGGAGGTAACTATGGCTACACCTTC
CAWSVGGGNYGYTF
>TRBJ2-1|TRBV9|.|.
TGTGCCAGCAGCCCCGTGGGGGGGGCGGGGTACAATGAGCAGTTCTTC
CASSPVGGAGYNEQFF
>TRBJ1-5|TRBV19|.|.
TGTGCCAGTAGCAGGGAACGCAATCAGCCCCAGCATTTT
CASSRERNQPQHF
>TRBJ1-6|TRBV30|TRBD1|.
TGTGCCTGGACGGGGACAGGATCTTCACCCCTCCACTTT
CAWTGTGSSPLHF
>TRBJ2-1|TRBV18|.|.
TGTGCCAGCTCACCTCGGGGGAGCTCCTACAATGAGCAGTTCTTC
CASSPRGSSYNEQFF
>TRBJ2-3|TRBV7-6|.|.
TGTGCCAGCAGCTTACGGCGGGGTGGCACAGATACGCAGTATTTT
CASSLRRGGTDTQYF
>TRBJ2-7|TRBV28|.|.
TGTGCCAGCAGTTTGTTAGCCGACAGCTCCTACGAGCAGTACTTC
CASSLLADSSYEQYF
>TRBJ2-1|TRBV19|.|.
TGTGCCAGTAGTATCCAAAGGGGTAATGAGCAGTTCTTC
CASSIQRGNEQFF
>TRBJ1-1|TRBV5-4|.|.
TGTGCCAGCAGCTTGGAAAGTTACTCCGGGACAAAAGCTTTCTTT
CASSLESYSGTKAFF
>TRBJ2-2|TRBV5-1|.|.
TGCGCCAGCAGCTCAACCACTGCGAACACCGGGGAGCTGTTTTTT
CASSSTTANTGELFF
>TRBJ2-2|TRBV6-5|.|.
TGTGCCAGCAGTTACGATTCGGGAACCGGGGAGCTGTTTTTT
CASSYDSGTGELFF
>TRBJ2-1|TRBV9|TRBD2|.
TGTGCCAGCAGCGTAGACGCGGGGGGGCGGTTCAGTGAGCAGTTCTTC
CASSVDAGGRFSEQFF
>TRBJ2-5|TRBV2|.|.
TGTGCCAGCAGTGGACAGGGAGGCGAGACCCAGTACTTC
CASSGQGGETQYF
>TRBJ2-5|TRBV23-1|TRBD2|.
TGCGCCAGCCTCGGGACTAGCGGGGGTGAAGAGACCCAGTACTTC
CASLGTSGGEETQYF
>TRBJ1-6|TRBV9|TRBD1|.
TGTGCCAGCAGCGTAGCAGGAAACAGGGGTTCACCCCTCCACTTT
CASSVAGNRGSPLHF
>TRBJ2-1|TRBV13|TRBD2|medium-sized
TGTGCCAGCAGTAAACCCGTAGGACTAGCGGTTTCGGTTGAGCAGTTCTTC
CASSKPVGLAVSVEQFF
>TRBJ2-5|TRBV19|TRBD1|.
TGTGCCAGGGGAACCGGGACAGCCCAAGAGACCCAGTACTTC
CARGTGTAQETQYF
>TRBJ2-1|TRBV6-5|.|.
TGTGCCAGCAGTTACTCGTCAGTTTTGCTCTACAATGAGCAGTTCTTC
CASSYSSVLLYNEQFF
>TRBJ1-2|TRBV7-9|.|.
TGTGCCAGCAGCTCTCCCCTAGGTGATGGCTACACCTTC
CASSSPLGDGYTF
>TRBJ1-6|TRBV28|.|.
TGTGCCAGCAGTTTAAATCTGGCCAGTAATTCACCCCTCCACTTT
CASSLNLASNSPLHF
>TRBJ1-5|TRBV19|.|.
TGTGCCAGTAGTACTAGAGAGCGGGGCTCGGGCAATCAGCCCCAGCATTTT
CASSTRERGSGNQPQHF
>TRBJ1-2|TRBV28|.|.
TGTGCCAGCAGTCCACGGACAGCTTATGGCTACACCTTC
CASSPRTAYGYTF
>TRBJ2-7|TRBV9|TRBD2|.
TGTGCCAGCAGCGTAGGGACTAGCGGGGGGTACGAGCAGTACTTC
CASSVGTSGGYEQYF
>TRBJ2-2|TRBV29-1|.|.
TGCAGCGTATCACAGGGGACTGGGGAGCTGTTTTTT
CSVSQGTGELFF
>TRBJ2-5|TRBV5-4|TRBD1|.
TGTGCCAGCAGCACGACAGGGGGCCAAGAGACCCAGTACTTC
CASSTTGGQETQYF
>TRBJ1-1|TRBV5-5|.|.
TGTGCCAGCAGCCCTTCGGACAGCTACACTGAAGCTTTCTTT
CASSPSDSYTEAFF
>TRBJ2-2|TRBV5-4|.|.
TGTGCCAGCAGCTTAGAGGGACTCAACACCGGGGAGCTGTTTTTT
CASSLEGLNTGELFF
>TRBJ1-1|TRBV7-3|.|.
TGTGCCAGCAGCTCCTTTGGGAGCACTGAAGCTTTCTTT
CASSSFGSTEAFF
>TRBJ1-5|TRBV19|TRBD1|.
TGTGCCAGTAGCCAGGACAGGGATCAGCCCCAGCATTTT
CASSQDRDQPQHF
>TRBJ2-5|TRBV2|.|.
TGTGCCAGCCACGGCGCGGGGAGGGAGACCCAGTACTTC
CASHGAGRETQYF
>TRBJ2-3|TRBV7-2|.|.
TGTGCCAGCAGCTCAGAACGGGCAGGGGCTAGCACAGATACGCAGTATTTT
CASSSERAGASTDTQYF
>TRBJ2-5|TRBV7-3|.|.
TGTGCCAGCAGCTTAAATGCTGGCGGGGTTCAAGAGACCCAGTACTTC
CASSLNAGGVQETQYF
>TRBJ2-3|TRBV18|TRBD2|.
TGTGCCAGCTCACCAAACGGGGGGGCAGGAGATACGCAGTATTTT
CASSPNGGAGDTQYF
>TRBJ1-5|TRBV4-2|.|.
TGTGCCAGCAGCCAAGCCGGGGGTAGCAATCAGCCCCAGCATTTT
CASSQAGGSNQPQHF
>TRBJ1-2|TRBV29-1|.|.
TGCAGCGTTGAAGACCTCAGGGTGGGCGGCTACACCTTC
CSVEDLRVGGYTF
>TRBJ1-2|TRBV19|TRBD1|.
TGTGCCAGTAGTATGGGACAGGCCTATGGCTACACCTTC
CASSMGQAYGYTF
>TRBJ1-2|TRBV29-1|TRBD1|.
TGCAGCGTTGGGTTTGGGACAGGGAGTGTAAATGGCTACACCTTC
CSVGFGTGSVNGYTF
>TRBJ2-7|TRBV11-2|.|.
TGTGCCAGCAGCGCTATTACAGGGGGAGGGCTCTACGAGCAGTACTTC
CASSAITGGGLYEQYF